This entry lists 22 T cell receptor beta chains sequenced from one sample in a study of cytomegalovirus exposure and HLA in healthy donors. Sequencing used immunoSEQ multiplex PCR; TCRdb keeps in-frame clones, though not all of them. Of 190,000 or so clones in the sample, about 80% were seen once. The specimen was PBMCs. The receptors were gathered from a woman aged 18-29 years in good health and CMV-seropositive.

This clone was seen just once. The chain combines TRBV7-9 with TRBJ1-1; 8 bases are shared with TRBD1. CDR1 SEHNR and CDR2 FQNEAQ come from the germline V gene (reference sequence). The J segment lost 4 bases and the V segment lost 5 bases, leaving 6 bases of the junction unmatched. This CDR3 has 14 residues. The CDR3 DNA follows: TGTGCCAGCAGCGAGACAGGGGTTCGCACTGAAGCTTTCTTT. It encodes CASSETGVRTEAFF.

This chain joins TRBV27 and TRBJ2-1, with a possible D match to TRBD2 (5 bases). Trimming took off 3 bases at V and 0 bases at J, with 12 bases between the two ends. Germline assignment: CDR1 MNHEY and CDR2 SMNVEV (reference sequence). This CDR3 is 16 amino acids long. For the CDR3, the DNA is TGTGCCAGCAGTTTCGGCGGGCAGACCTCCTACAATGAGCAGTTCTTC. Its translation: CASSFGGQTSYNEQFF.

This chain links TRBV2 with TRBJ2-6; D not resolved. V was pared by 8 bases and J by 0 bases, with 5 bases between. This CDR3 comprises 13 residues. Per the germline V gene, CDR1 is SNHLY and CDR2 is FYNNEI. CDR3 nucleotides: TGTGCCAGCTTAGACTCTGGGGCCAACGTCCTGACTTTC. It yields the protein CASLDSGANVLTF.

The chain uses TRBV27 and TRBJ1-2, with 9 bases aligning to TRBD1. This CDR3 has 14 residues. The V segment lost 2 bases and the J segment 8 bases; nucleotides outside the gene matches: 6. Looked up from germline, CDR1 is MNHEY and CDR2 is SMNVEV (reference sequence). The CDR3 nucleotides are TGTGCCAGCAGTTTAGACGGACAGGGGAGAGGCTACACCTTC. Protein: CASSLDGQGRGYTF.

The chain uses TRBV6-5 and TRBJ2-7, with 10 bases matching TRBD2. V gave up 6 bases and J gave up 3 bases; unmatched junction bases: 5. Germline V gives CDR1 MNHEY, CDR2 SVGAGI. The CDR3 covers 14 residues. This chain's CDR3 is CASSNSGGIYEQYF. The CDR3 region has the DNA TGTGCCAGCAGCAATAGCGGGGGGATCTACGAGCAGTACTTC.

The chain couples TRBV7-3 to TRBJ1-6; TRBD1 agrees at 10 bases. The length of the CDR3 is 14 residues. Germline V gene lookup returns CDR1 SGHTA and CDR2 FQGTGA. Germline trimming cut 3 bases from V and 8 bases from J; bases unmatched to any gene: 1. CDR3 residues: CASSLGQGYSPLHF. In nucleotides, the CDR3 is TGTGCCAGCAGCTTGGGACAGGGGTATTCACCCCTCCACTTT.

The chain carries TRBV19 and TRBJ1-3, with TRBD1 matching over 8 bases. Trimming at V came to 3 bases and at J to 0 bases, leaving 7 bases not matched to a gene. The CDR3 extends over 17 amino acids. Germline V gene sequence: CDR1 LNHDA, CDR2 SQIVND (reference sequence). Written as DNA, the CDR3 is TGTGCCAGTAGTATCTTGGACAGGGCCTACTCTGGAAACACCATATATTTT. Its protein product is CASSILDRAYSGNTIYF.

V gene TRBV19 combines with J gene TRBJ1-2; 8 nucleotides align to TRBD1. Germline V gene data show CDR1 as LNHDA and CDR2 as SQIVND (reference sequence). The CDR3 runs 14 residues. V shed 9 bases, J shed 4 bases, and the junction held 10 bases outside the gene matches. CDR3 sequence: CASQNPGQAYGYTF. The CDR3, as DNA: TGTGCCAGCCAGAACCCGGGACAGGCCTATGGCTACACCTTC. Filled out from reference TRBV19 and TRBJ1-2, the complete variable domain reads DGGITQSPKYLFRKEGQNVTLSCEQNLNHDAMYWYRQDPGQGLRLIYYSQIVNDFQKGDIAEGYSVSREKKESFPLTVTSAQKNPTAFYLCASQNPGQAYGYTFGSGTRLTVV.

This chain uses TRBV4-1 with TRBJ2-6; perhaps TRBD2 as D (5 bases). CDR1 is MGHRA and CDR2 is YSYEKL in the germline V gene. With 8 bases removed from V and 0 bases from J, the gap between germline ends came to 17 bases. The CDR3 totals 17 residues. CDR3 amino acids: CASSPAGTSSGANVLTF. The CDR3 DNA reads as TGCGCCAGCTCCCCCGCGGGTACCAGCTCTGGGGCCAACGTCCTGACTTTC.

The J gene is TRBJ1-1, the V gene TRBV2; D not certain. The CDR3 is 12 residues long. Germline assignment: CDR1 SNHLY and CDR2 FYNNEI. Between the trimmed V and J ends, which lost 6 bases and 1 base, there was a span of 6 bases. For the CDR3, the DNA is TGTGCCAGCAGCCCCCGGAACACTGAAGCTTTCTTT. It encodes CASSPRNTEAFF.

The chain links TRBV19 to TRBJ1-5; 8 bases map to TRBD1. The germline gives CDR1 LNHDA, CDR2 SQIVND (reference sequence). This CDR3 has 13 amino acids. J was trimmed by 3 bases and V by 11 bases; bases with no gene match: 6. The DNA for the CDR3 is TGTGCCGGAGGGACAGGCTACAATCAGCCCCAGCATTTT. Translating it yields CAGGTGYNQPQHF.

The rearrangement links TRBV4-1 to TRBJ1-5, with 9 bases matching TRBD1. Trimming at V came to 1 base and at J to 5 bases, leaving 6 bases not matched to a gene. Germline CDR1 and CDR2: MGHRA and YSYEKL. This CDR3 region has 16 residues. The CDR3 loop is CASSQVMGQGDQPQHF. In DNA form, the CDR3 reads TGCGCCAGCAGCCAAGTTATGGGACAGGGCGATCAGCCCCAGCATTTT.

This chain links TRBV5-1 with TRBJ1-2; 9 nucleotides align to TRBD1. Per germline, CDR1 SGHRS and CDR2 YFSETQ. Trimming took 4 bases from V and 5 from J; bases not matched to a gene: 12. This CDR3 comprises 16 residues. CDR3 residues: CASSPKAGQGTYGYTF. The CDR3 bases are TGCGCCAGCAGCCCCAAGGCGGGACAGGGAACGTATGGCTACACCTTC. The full variable domain, its missing parts supplied by reference TRBV5-1 and TRBJ1-2, is KAGVTQTPRYLIKTRGQQVTLSCSPISGHRSVSWYQQTPGQGLQFLFEYFSETQRNKGNFPGRFSGRQFSNSRSEMNVSTLELGDSALYLCASSPKAGQGTYGYTFGSGTRLTVV.

This clone was counted a few times. The chain is built from TRBV10-1 and TRBJ1-2; D uncertain. Deletions cut 0 bases from V and 6 bases from J, with 17 bases between. The V gene's germline CDR1 is WNHNN and CDR2 SYGVQD (reference sequence). The CDR3 has 16 amino acids. The CDR3 region is CASSESRELLPHGYTF. The CDR3 DNA reads as TGCGCCAGCAGTGAGTCCCGGGAGCTATTACCTCATGGCTACACCTTC.

The J gene is TRBJ2-1, the V gene TRBV9; TRBD1 agrees at 11 bases. Germline V gene sequence: CDR1 SGDLS, CDR2 YYNGEE. CDR3 length: 16 residues. J lost 7 bases, V lost 0 bases, and 6 bases had no gene match. CDR3 loop: CASSVAGTGGRNEQFF. The CDR3 DNA follows: TGTGCCAGCAGCGTAGCTGGGACAGGGGGAAGGAATGAGCAGTTCTTC.

V is TRBV4-1 and J is TRBJ1-5; no clear D gene. Trimming left V 0 bases short and J 4 bases short, with 7 bases between. The germline CDR1 and CDR2 sequences are MGHRA and YSYEKL. This CDR3 spans 14 amino acids. The DNA for the CDR3 is TGCGCCAGCAGCCAAGAAAACGGGAATCAGCCCCAGCATTTT. Protein: CASSQENGNQPQHF.

The chain is built from TRBV4-1 and TRBJ2-5, with D possibly matching TRBD2 (5 bases). The germline V gene encodes CDR1 MGHRA and CDR2 YSYEKL. Trimming removed 1 base from V and 4 bases from J, with 10 bases in between. CDR3 size: 14 residues. DNA for the CDR3: TGCGCCAGCAGCCAAGGCGAAGGAGGAGAGACCCAGTACTTC. It specifies CASSQGEGGETQYF.

The V and J genes are TRBV29-1 and TRBJ2-5; 7 bases are a match to TRBD1. The CDR3 totals 14 residues. Germline V gene lookup returns CDR1 SQVTM and CDR2 ANQGSEA. V lost 7 bases, J lost 2 bases, and 10 bases stayed unmatched. The CDR3 here is CSARTGDTQETQYF. Here the CDR3 DNA reads TGCAGCGCAAGAACAGGGGATACACAAGAGACCCAGTACTTC. Based on the CDR3 plus reference TRBV29-1 and TRBJ2-5, the full variable domain is SAVISQKPSRDICQRGTSLTIQCQVDSQVTMMFWYRQQPGQSLTLIATANQGSEATYESGFVIDKFPISRPNLTFSTLTVSNMSPEDSSIYLCSARTGDTQETQYFGPGTRLLVL.

This clone was observed a single time. The chain uses TRBV7-7 and TRBJ2-5, with D possibly matching TRBD2 (9 bases). In germline, CDR1 is SSHAT, CDR2 FNYEAQ (reference sequence). V was clipped by 5 bases and J by 2 bases, with 18 bases between them. CDR3 length: 16 residues. CDR3 amino acids: CASSPRGRGGQETQYF. CDR3 coding DNA: TGTGCCAGCAGCCCCAGGGGGCGGGGGGGGCAAGAGACCCAGTACTTC. Full variable domain (outside the CDR3, taken from reference TRBV7-7 and TRBJ2-5): GAGVSQSPRYKVTKRGQDVTLRCDPISSHATLYWYQQALGQGPEFLTYFNYEAQPDKSGLPSDRFSAERPEGSISTLTIQRTEQRDSAMYRCASSPRGRGGQETQYFGPGTRLLVL.

The chain recombines TRBV5-1 with TRBJ1-1; unclear D gene. Germline V gives CDR1 SGHRS, CDR2 YFSETQ. V shed 0 bases and J shed 1 base, with 7 bases lying between them. The CDR3 spans 14 residues. The CDR3 DNA is TGCGCCAGCAGCTTGGTCGTTTGGAACACTGAAGCTTTCTTT. It is translated as CASSLVVWNTEAFF.

The rearrangement uses TRBV12-5 and TRBJ1-2; no clear D gene. Germline V gene lookup returns CDR1 LGHNT and CDR2 FRNRAP. This CDR3 contains 14 residues. Trimming removed 7 bases at V and 1 base at J, with 13 bases between. Here the CDR3 reads CASAPGMNNYGYTF. DNA for the CDR3: TGTGCTAGTGCTCCGGGTATGAATAACTATGGCTACACCTTC.

The rearrangement joins TRBV6-5 to TRBJ2-1; 7 bases are shared with TRBD2. The ends lost 11 bases at V and 1 base at J; junction bases unmatched: 8. CDR3 size: 14 residues. Germline V lookup: CDR1 MNHEY, CDR2 SVGAGI. The chain's CDR3 is CAGSSGLSYNEQFF. CDR3 DNA sequence: TGTGCCGGGAGTAGCGGGCTTTCCTACAATGAGCAGTTCTTC.